The T cell receptor (beta chain) described here comes from a study of cytomegalovirus exposure and HLA in healthy donors. On the study more broadly: Counted in an early data release were 75 million to 85 million unique TCRs from HLA-typed donors. Overall study results and limits: Most TCR sequences proved rare, with some public TCRs found in many donors. A previous analysis found most TCR beta V segments productive roughly 87% or roughly 30% of the time.

As regards this clone: Its antigen is still unknown.

V lost 2 bases, J lost 6 bases, and 7 bases stayed unmatched. This CDR3 is built from 15 residues. In germline, CDR1 is SGHTA, CDR2 FQGTGA. Though nominally healthy at sampling, donors likely had unrecorded immune exposures. The PCR had 60 Vbeta and 13 Jbeta primers. The protocol was immunoSEQ multiplex PCR, while the TCRdb copy is restricted to in-frame clones and leaves out a portion. Found here are 180,000 or so clones, approximately 82% of them singletons; the top ten hold roughly 7.8%. The chain joins TRBV7-3 to TRBJ2-3; 8 bases are shared with TRBD2. The sequenced sample consisted of PBMCs. The source of this sequence is a woman aged 40-49 years in good health and CMV-seropositive. Here the CDR3 DNA reads TGTGCCAGCAGCTTACTTACCGGACTAGCCGATACGCAGTATTTT. It translates to CASSLLTGLADTQYF.